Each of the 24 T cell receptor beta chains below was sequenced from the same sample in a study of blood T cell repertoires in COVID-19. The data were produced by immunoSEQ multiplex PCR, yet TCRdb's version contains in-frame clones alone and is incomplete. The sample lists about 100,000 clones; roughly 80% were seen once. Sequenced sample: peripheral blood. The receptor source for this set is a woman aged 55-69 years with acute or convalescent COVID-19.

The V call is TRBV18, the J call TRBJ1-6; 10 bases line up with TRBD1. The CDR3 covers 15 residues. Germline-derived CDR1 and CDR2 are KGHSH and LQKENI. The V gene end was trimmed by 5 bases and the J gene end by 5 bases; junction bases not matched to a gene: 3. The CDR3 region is CASSEGTGDNSPLHF. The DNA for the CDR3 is TGTGCCAGCTCAGAAGGGACAGGGGATAATTCACCCCTCCACTTT.

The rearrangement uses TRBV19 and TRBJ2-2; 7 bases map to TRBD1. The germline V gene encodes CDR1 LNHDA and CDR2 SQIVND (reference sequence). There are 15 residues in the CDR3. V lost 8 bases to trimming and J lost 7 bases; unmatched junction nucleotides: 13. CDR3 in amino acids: CASYNGQALIGELFF. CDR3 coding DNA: TGTGCCAGTTATAACGGACAGGCTTTGATCGGGGAGCTGTTTTTT.

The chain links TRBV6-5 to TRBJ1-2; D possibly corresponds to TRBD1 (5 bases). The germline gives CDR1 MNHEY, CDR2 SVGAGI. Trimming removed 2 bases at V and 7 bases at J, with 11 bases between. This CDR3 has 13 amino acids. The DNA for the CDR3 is TGTGCCAGCAGTTACAGCGGGGCGGGTGGCTACACCTTC. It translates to CASSYSGAGGYTF.

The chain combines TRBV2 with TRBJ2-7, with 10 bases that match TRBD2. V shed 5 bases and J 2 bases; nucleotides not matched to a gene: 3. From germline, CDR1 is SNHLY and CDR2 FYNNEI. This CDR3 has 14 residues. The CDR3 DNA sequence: TGTGCCAGCAGTCCACTAGCGGGGCCCTACGAGCAGTACTTC. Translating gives CASSPLAGPYEQYF. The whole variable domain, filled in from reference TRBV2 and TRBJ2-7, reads EPEVTQTPSHQVTQMGQEVILRCVPISNHLYFYWYRQILGQKVEFLVSFYNNEISEKSEIFDDQFSVERPDGSNFTLKIRSTKLEDSAMYFCASSPLAGPYEQYFGPGTRLTVT.

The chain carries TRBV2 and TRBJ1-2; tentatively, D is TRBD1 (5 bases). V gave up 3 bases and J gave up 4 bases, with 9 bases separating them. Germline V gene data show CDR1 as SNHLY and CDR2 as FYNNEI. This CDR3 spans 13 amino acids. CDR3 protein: CASSDVGLYGYTF. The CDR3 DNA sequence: TGTGCCAGCAGTGACGTGGGACTCTATGGCTACACCTTC.

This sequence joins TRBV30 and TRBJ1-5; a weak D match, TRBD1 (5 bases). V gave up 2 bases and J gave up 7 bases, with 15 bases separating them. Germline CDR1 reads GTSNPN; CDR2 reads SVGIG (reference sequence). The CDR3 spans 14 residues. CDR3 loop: CAWSLGGVGQPQHF. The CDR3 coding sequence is TGTGCCTGGAGTCTCGGGGGAGTCGGGCAGCCCCAGCATTTT.

CDR3 in DNA: TGCGCCAGCAGCCAATACGCAGGACTTTCCTATGGCTACACCTTC. Translating it yields CASSQYAGLSYGYTF. This sequence joins TRBV4-1 and TRBJ1-2; D ambiguous. This CDR3 is 15 amino acids long. The germline V gene has CDR1 MGHRA and CDR2 YSYEKL. Trimming took off 2 bases at V and 4 bases at J, with 14 bases between the two ends.

For the CDR3, the DNA is TGTGCCAGCAGCTTGGGCCACAGCACGAACACCGGGGAGCTGTTTTTT. This sequence encodes CASSLGHSTNTGELFF. The V gene is TRBV5-4, the J gene TRBJ2-2; the D is unclear. The CDR3 contains 16 residues. The V gene lost 0 bases and the J gene lost 0 bases, with 9 bases spanning the gap. Germline V gene data show CDR1 as SGHNT and CDR2 as YYREEE (reference sequence).

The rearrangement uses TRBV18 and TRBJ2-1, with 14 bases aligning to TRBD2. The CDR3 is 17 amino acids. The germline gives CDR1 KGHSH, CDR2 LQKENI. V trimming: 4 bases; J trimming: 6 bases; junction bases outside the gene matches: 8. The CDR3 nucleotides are TGTGCCAGCTCACAGGGACTAGCGGGGGCCGAGGGCAATGAGCAGTTCTTC. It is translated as CASSQGLAGAEGNEQFF.

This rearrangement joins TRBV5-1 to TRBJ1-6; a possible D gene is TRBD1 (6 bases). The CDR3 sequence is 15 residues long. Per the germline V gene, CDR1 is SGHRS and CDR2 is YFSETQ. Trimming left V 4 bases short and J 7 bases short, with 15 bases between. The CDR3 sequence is CASSPRDILNSPLHF. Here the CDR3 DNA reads TGCGCCAGCAGCCCGAGGGACATCCTCAATTCACCCCTCCACTTT.

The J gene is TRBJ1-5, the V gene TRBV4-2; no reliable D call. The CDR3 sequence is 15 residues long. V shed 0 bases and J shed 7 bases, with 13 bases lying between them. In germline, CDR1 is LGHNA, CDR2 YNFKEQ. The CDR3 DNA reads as TGTGCCAGCAGCCAAGATCGCCCAGGTGGGCAGCCCCAGCATTTT. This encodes CASSQDRPGGQPQHF.

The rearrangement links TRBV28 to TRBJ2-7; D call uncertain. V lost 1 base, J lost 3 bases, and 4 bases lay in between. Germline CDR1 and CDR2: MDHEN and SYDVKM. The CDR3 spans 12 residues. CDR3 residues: CASSLYGYEQYF. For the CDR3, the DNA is TGTGCCAGCAGTTTATACGGCTACGAGCAGTACTTC.

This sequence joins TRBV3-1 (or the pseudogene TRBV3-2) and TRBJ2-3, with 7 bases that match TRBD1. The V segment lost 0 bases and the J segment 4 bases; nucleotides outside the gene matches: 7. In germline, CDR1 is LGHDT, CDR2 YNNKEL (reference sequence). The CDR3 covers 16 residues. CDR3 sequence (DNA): TGTGCCAGCAGCCAAGAGCCGGGACAGTCAGCAGATACGCAGTATTTT. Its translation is CASSQEPGQSADTQYF.

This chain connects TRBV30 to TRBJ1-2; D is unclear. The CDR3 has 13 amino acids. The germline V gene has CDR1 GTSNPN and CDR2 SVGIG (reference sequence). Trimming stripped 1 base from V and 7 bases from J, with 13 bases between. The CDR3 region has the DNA TGTGCCTGGAGTGCGCCAGGCCTCCTTGGCTACACCTTC. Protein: CAWSAPGLLGYTF.

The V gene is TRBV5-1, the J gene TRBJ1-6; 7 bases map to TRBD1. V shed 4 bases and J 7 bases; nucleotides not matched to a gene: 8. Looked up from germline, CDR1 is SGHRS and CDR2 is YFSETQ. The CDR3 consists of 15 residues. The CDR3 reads CASSVEGAGNSPLHF. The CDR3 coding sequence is TGCGCCAGCAGCGTTGAGGGGGCGGGAAATTCACCCCTCCACTTT.

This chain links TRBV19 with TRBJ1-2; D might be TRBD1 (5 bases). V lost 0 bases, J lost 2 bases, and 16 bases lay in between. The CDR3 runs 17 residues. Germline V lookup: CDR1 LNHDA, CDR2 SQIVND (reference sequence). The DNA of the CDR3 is TGTGCCAGTAGTATAGAGGGTCGCAGGGAGGGGAACTATGGCTACACCTTC. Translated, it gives CASSIEGRREGNYGYTF. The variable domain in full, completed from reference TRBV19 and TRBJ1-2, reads DGGITQSPKYLFRKEGQNVTLSCEQNLNHDAMYWYRQDPGQGLRLIYYSQIVNDFQKGDIAEGYSVSREKKESFPLTVTSAQKNPTAFYLCASSIEGRREGNYGYTFGSGTRLTVV.

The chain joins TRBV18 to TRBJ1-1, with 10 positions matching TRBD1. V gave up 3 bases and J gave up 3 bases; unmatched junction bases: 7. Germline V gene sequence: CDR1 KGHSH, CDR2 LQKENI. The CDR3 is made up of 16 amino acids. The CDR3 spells CASSPMTGGRDTEAFF. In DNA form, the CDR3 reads TGTGCCAGCTCACCTATGACAGGGGGCAGGGACACTGAAGCTTTCTTT.

The CDR3 sequence is CASSYSLQGSTEAFF. The CDR3 DNA sequence: TGTGCCAGCAGTTACTCACTACAGGGTAGCACTGAAGCTTTCTTT. The rearrangement uses TRBV6-6 and TRBJ1-1, with D perhaps matching TRBD1 (6 bases). The V end was cut by 0 bases, the J end by 4 bases, with 12 bases between. Germline values: CDR1 MNHNY, CDR2 SVGAGI (reference sequence). The CDR3 runs 15 residues.

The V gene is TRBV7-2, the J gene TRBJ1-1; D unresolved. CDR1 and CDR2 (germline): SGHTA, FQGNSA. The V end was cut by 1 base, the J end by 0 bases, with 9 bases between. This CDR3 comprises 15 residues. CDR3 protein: CASSLERQLNTEAFF. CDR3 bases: TGTGCCAGCAGCTTAGAGAGACAATTGAACACTGAAGCTTTCTTT.

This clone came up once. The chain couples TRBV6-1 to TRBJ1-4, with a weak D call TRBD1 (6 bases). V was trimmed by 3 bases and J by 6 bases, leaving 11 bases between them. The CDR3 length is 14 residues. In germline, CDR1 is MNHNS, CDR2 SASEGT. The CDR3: CASSDLGGDEKLFF. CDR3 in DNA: TGTGCCAGCAGTGACCTAGGGGGGGATGAAAAACTGTTTTTT.

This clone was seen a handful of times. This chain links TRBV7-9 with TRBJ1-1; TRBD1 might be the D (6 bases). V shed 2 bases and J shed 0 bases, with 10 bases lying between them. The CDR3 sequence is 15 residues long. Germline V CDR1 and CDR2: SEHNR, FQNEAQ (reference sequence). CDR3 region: CASSLSGQLNTEAFF. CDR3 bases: TGTGCCAGCAGCTTATCAGGACAGTTGAACACTGAAGCTTTCTTT.

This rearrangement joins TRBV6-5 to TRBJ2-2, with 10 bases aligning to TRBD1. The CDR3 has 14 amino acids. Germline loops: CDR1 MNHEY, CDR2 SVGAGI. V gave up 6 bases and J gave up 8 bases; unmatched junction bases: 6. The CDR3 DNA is TGTGCCAGCAGCCGACAGGGGGCAGGGGGGGAGCTGTTTTTT. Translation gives CASSRQGAGGELFF.

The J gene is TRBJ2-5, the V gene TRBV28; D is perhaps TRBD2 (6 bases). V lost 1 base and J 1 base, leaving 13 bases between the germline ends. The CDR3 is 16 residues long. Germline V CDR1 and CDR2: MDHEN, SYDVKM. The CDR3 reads CASSLSFRTTQETQYF. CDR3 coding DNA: TGTGCCAGCAGTTTATCCTTTAGGACTACCCAAGAGACCCAGTACTTC.

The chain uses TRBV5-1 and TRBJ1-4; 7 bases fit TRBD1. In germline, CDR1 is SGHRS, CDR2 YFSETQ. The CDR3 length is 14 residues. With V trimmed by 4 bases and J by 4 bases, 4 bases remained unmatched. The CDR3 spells CASSLGTDNEKLFF. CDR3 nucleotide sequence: TGCGCCAGCAGCCTCGGGACAGATAATGAAAAACTGTTTTTT.